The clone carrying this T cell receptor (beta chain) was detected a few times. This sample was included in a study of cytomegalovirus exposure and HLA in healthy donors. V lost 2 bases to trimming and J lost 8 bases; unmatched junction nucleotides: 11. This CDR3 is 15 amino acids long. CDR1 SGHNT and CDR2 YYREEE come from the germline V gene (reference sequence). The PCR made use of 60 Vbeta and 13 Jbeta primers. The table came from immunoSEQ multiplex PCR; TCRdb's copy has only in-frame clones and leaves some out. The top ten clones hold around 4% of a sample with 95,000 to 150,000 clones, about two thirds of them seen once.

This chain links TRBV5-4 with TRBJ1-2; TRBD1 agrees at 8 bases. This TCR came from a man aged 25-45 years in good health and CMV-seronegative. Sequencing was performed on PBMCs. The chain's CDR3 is CASSLKQGQEAGYTF. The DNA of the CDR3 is TGTGCCAGCAGCTTAAAACAGGGACAGGAGGCGGGCTACACCTTC.